The T cell receptor (beta chain) under discussion was sequenced for a study of blood T cell repertoires in COVID-19. In the study overall: The cDNA or gDNA used as material had been derived from T cells, B-cell-depleted T cells, or PBMCs.

The participants were between roughly 18 and 89 years old and came from some 23 US areas. In Cohort 3, a recovered donor had either two negative PCRs, clearance, or symptom resolution. The CDR3 sequence is 15 residues long. The trim removed 4 bases at V and 1 base at J, leaving 3 bases unmatched. Looked up from germline, CDR1 is MNHEY and CDR2 is SMNVEV (reference sequence). Original analysis: Reference gene primer amplification in the assay estimated nucleated cell counts. Assay: immunoSEQ multiplex PCR; the TCRdb copy retains only in-frame clones and omits some. V, J and clone size reflect that table, while D and trimming were determined from the DNA. The sample consists of about 370,000 clones, 85% to 90% of them appearing once.

This receptor was obtained from a man aged 18 to 30 who had recovered from COVID-19. Sequenced: PBMCs or T cells enriched from blood (not recorded which). This chain joins TRBV27 and TRBJ2-2; the match to TRBD2 covers 7 bases. CDR3 protein: CASSWGGGNTGELFF. As DNA, the CDR3 is TGTGCCAGCAGTTGGGGCGGGGGGAACACCGGGGAGCTGTTTTTT.